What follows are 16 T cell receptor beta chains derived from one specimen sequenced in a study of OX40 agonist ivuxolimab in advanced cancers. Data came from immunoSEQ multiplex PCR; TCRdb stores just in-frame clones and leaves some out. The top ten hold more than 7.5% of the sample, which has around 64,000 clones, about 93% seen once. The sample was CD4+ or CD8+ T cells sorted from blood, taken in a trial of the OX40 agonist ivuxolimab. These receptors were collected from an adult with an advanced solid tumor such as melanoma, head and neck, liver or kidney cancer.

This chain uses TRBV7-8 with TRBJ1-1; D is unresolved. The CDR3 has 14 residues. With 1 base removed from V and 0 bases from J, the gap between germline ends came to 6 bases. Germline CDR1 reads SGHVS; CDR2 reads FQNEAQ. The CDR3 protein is CASSLGVMNTEAFF. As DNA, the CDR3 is TGTGCCAGCAGCTTAGGGGTCATGAACACTGAAGCTTTCTTT. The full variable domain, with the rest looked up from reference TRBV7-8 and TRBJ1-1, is GAGVSQSPRYKVAKRGQDVALRCDPISGHVSLFWYQQALGQGPEFLTYFQNEAQLDKSGLPSDRFFAERPEGSVSTLKIQRTQQEDSAVYLCASSLGVMNTEAFFGQGTRLTVV.

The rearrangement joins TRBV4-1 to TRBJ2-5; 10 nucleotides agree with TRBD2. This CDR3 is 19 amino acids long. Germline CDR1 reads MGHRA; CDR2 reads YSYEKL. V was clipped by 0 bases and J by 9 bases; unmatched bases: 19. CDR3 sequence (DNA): TGCGCCAGCAGCCAAGAATATGAACTGGTAGCGGGGGGTCCGTGGGCCCAGTACTTC. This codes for CASSQEYELVAGGPWAQYF.

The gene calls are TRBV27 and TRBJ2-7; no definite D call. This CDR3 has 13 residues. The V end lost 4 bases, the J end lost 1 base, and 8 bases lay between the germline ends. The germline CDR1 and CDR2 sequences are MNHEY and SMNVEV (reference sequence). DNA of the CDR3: TGTGCCAGCAGTTCGGACCATTCCTACGAGCAGTACTTC. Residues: CASSSDHSYEQYF.

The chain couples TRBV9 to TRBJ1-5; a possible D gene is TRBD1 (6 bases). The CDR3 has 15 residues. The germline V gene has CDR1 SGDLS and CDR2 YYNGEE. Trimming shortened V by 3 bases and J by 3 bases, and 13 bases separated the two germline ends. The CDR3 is CASSAYRAPNQPQHF. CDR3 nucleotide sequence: TGTGCCAGCAGCGCGTACAGGGCCCCCAATCAGCCCCAGCATTTT.

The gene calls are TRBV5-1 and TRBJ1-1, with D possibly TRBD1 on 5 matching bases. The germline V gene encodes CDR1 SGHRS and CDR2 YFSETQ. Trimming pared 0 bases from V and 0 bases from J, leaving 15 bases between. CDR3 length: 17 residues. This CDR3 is CASSLGVLGPMNTEAFF. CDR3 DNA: TGCGCCAGCAGCTTGGGGGTATTGGGACCCATGAACACTGAAGCTTTCTTT. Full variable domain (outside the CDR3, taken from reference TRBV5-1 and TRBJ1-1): KAGVTQTPRYLIKTRGQQVTLSCSPISGHRSVSWYQQTPGQGLQFLFEYFSETQRNKGNFPGRFSGRQFSNSRSEMNVSTLELGDSALYLCASSLGVLGPMNTEAFFGQGTRLTVV.

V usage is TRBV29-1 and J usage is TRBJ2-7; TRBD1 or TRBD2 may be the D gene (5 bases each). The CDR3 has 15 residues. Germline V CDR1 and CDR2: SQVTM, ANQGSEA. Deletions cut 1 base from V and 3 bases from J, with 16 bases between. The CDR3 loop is CSVEGWGLMDYEQYF. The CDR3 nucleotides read TGCAGCGTTGAAGGATGGGGGTTGATGGACTACGAGCAGTACTTC.

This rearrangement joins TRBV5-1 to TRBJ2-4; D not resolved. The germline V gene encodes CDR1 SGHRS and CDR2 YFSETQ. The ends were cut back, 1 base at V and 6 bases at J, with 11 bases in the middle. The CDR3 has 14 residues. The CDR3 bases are TGCGCCAGCAGCTTGTCGTGGGTCGCAAACATTCAGTACTTC. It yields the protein CASSLSWVANIQYF.

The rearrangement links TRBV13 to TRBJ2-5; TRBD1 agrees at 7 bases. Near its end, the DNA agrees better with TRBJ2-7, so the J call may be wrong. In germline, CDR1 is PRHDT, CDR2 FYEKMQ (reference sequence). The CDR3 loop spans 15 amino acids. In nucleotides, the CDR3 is TGTGCCAGCAGCCCCCGGGACAGCGCGCCCTACGAGCAGTACTTC. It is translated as CASSPRDSAPYEQYF.

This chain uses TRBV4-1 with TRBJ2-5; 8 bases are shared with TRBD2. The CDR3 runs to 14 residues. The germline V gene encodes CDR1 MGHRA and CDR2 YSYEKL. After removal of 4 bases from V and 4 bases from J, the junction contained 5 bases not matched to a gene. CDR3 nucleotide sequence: TGCGCCAGCAGCCCAGGGACTAGGGGAGAGACCCAGTACTTC. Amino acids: CASSPGTRGETQYF.

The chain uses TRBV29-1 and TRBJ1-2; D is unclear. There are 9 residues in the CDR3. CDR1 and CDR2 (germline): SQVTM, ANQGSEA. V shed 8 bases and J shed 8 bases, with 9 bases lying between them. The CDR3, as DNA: TGCAGCCCTTATCCCGGCTACACCTTC. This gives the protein CSPYPGYTF.

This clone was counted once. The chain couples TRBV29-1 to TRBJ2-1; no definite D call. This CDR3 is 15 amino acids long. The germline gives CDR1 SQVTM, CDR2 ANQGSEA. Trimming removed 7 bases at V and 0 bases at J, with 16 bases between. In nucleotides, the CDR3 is TGCAGCGCCGGAAGGACGGAAAGCTCCTACAATGAGCAGTTCTTC. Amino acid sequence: CSAGRTESSYNEQFF.

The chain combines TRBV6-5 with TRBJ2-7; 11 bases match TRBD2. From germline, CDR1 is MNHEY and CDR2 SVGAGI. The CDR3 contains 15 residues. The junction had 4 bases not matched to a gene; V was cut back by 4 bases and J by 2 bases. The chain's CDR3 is CASSFGGLAAYEQYF. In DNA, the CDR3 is TGTGCCAGCAGTTTCGGGGGACTAGCGGCCTACGAGCAGTACTTC.

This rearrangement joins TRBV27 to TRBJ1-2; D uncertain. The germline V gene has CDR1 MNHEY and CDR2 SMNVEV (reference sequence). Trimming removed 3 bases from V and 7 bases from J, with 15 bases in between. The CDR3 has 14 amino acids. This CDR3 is CASSFTVPSSGYTF. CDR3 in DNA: TGTGCCAGCAGTTTTACAGTCCCCTCGAGTGGCTACACCTTC.

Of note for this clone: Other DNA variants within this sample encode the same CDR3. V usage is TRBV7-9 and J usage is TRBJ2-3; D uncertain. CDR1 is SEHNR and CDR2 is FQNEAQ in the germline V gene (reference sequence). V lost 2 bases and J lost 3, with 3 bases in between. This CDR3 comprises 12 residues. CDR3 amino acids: CASSLITDTQYF. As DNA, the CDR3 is TGTGCCAGCAGCTTAATAACAGATACGCAGTATTTT.

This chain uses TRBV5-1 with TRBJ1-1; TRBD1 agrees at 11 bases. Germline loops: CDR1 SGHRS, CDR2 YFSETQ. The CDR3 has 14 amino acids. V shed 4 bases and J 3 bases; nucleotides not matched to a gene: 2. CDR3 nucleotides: TGCGCCAGCAGCCCGGGACAGGGGGACACTGAAGCTTTCTTT. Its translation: CASSPGQGDTEAFF.

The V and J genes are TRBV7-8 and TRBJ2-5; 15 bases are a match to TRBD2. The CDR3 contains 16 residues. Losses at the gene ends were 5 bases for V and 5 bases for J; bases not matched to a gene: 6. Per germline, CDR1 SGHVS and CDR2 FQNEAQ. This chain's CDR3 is CASSPRGLAGGETQYF. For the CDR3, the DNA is TGTGCCAGCAGCCCGCGGGGACTAGCGGGGGGTGAGACCCAGTACTTC.